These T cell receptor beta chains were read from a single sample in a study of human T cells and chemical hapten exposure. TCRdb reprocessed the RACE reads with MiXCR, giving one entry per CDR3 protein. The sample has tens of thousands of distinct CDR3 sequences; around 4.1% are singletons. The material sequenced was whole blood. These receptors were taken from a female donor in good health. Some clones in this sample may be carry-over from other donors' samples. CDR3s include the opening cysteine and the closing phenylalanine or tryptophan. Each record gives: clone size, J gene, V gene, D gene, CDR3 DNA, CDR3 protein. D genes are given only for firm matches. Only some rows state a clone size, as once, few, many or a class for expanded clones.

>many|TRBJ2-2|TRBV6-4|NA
TGTGCCAGCAGTGTTGAAGGGGTGACCGGGGAGCTGTTTTTT
CASSVEGVTGELFF
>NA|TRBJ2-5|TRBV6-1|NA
TGTGCCAGCCTAGAAAGCAGGGTCGGGAAGACCCAGTACTTC
CASLESRVGKTQYF
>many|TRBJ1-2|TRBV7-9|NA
TGTGCCAGCAGCTTTGGACTGGATGATGGCTACACCTTC
CASSFGLDDGYTF
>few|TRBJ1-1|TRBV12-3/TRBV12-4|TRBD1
TGTGCCAGCAGTCCGGGGGGGGACAGACACACTGAAGCTTTCTTT
CASSPGGDRHTEAFF
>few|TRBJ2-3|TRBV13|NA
TGTGCCAGCAGCTTAGTTGGCAGTAGCACAGATACGCAGTATTTT
CASSLVGSSTDTQYF
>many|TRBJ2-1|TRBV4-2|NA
TGTGCCAGCAGCCAAGGAGAGTCCTCCTGGCAGTTCTTC
CASSQGESSWQFF
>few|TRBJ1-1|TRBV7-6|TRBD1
TGTGCCAGCAGCTTAGCAGGGGACAGGGAAGCTTTCTTT
CASSLAGDREAFF
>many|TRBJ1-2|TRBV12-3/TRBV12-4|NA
TGTGCCAGCACCTCCTCCGGAGGGAACTATGGCTACACCTTC
CASTSSGGNYGYTF
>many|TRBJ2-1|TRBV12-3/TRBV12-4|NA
TGTGCCAGCAGTACTGATGAGCAGTTCTTC
CASSTDEQFF
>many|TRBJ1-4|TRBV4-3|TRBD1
TGCGCCAGCAGCCATACCCCTGGACAGGGTAATGAAAAACTGTTTTTT
CASSHTPGQGNEKLFF